Each of the 6 T cell receptor beta chains below was sequenced from the same sample in a study of blood T cell repertoires in COVID-19. The table came from immunoSEQ multiplex PCR; TCRdb's copy has only in-frame clones and leaves some out. The table has about 94,000 clones, 74% seen once; the top ten hold just under 4%. Specimen: peripheral blood. Receptors originate from a man between 65 and 79 years old with COVID-19, enrolled during active disease.

This clone has only a few counts. The rearrangement uses TRBV6-2 or TRBV6-3 and TRBJ2-7, with TRBD2 matching over 9 bases. Losses at the gene ends were 2 bases for V and 2 bases for J; bases not matched to a gene: 10. Germline CDR1 MNHEY, CDR2 SVGEGT. This CDR3 has 17 amino acids. The CDR3 bases are TGTGCCAGCAGTTACCGATCCGGGACTAGCCGGACCTACGAGCAGTACTTC. It encodes CASSYRSGTSRTYEQYF.

The J gene is TRBJ1-5, the V gene TRBV2; TRBD1 agrees at 8 bases. The CDR3 is made up of 14 amino acids. The junction had 4 bases not matched to a gene; V was cut back by 4 bases and J by 5 bases. Germline CDR1 reads SNHLY; CDR2 reads FYNNEI. The CDR3 region is CASSGTGIYQPQHF. The CDR3 DNA follows: TGTGCCAGCAGTGGGACAGGGATATATCAGCCCCAGCATTTT. Filled out from reference TRBV2 and TRBJ1-5, the complete variable domain reads EPEVTQTPSHQVTQMGQEVILRCVPISNHLYFYWYRQILGQKVEFLVSFYNNEISEKSEIFDDQFSVERPDGSNFTLKIRSTKLEDSAMYFCASSGTGIYQPQHFGDGTRLSIL.

This clone was picked up a small number of times. The chain carries TRBV19 and TRBJ2-4; tentative D call: TRBD2 (6 bases). Germline CDR1 is LNHDA and CDR2 is SQIVND (reference sequence). Deletions cut 0 bases from V and 2 bases from J, with 20 bases between. The CDR3 sequence is 19 residues long. The CDR3 is CASSIDPKDYFISKNIQYF. The CDR3 region has the DNA TGTGCCAGTAGTATAGACCCTAAGGACTACTTCATTTCCAAAAACATTCAGTACTTC.

The chain recombines TRBV5-1 with TRBJ2-5; D may be TRBD1 (5 bases). The V and J ends lost 0 bases and 4 bases respectively, with 13 bases between them. The CDR3 length is 15 residues. The germline V gene has CDR1 SGHRS and CDR2 YFSETQ. The CDR3, as DNA: TGCGCCAGCAGCTTGGGGGGCAGGGTCCGAGAGACCCAGTACTTC. It is translated as CASSLGGRVRETQYF.

The chain is built from TRBV4-1 and TRBJ1-4; TRBD1 agrees at 10 bases. Germline CDR1 is MGHRA and CDR2 is YSYEKL. This CDR3 region has 17 residues. V lost 0 bases, J lost 5 bases, and 6 bases stayed unmatched. Here the CDR3 DNA reads TGCGCCAGCAGCCAAGATCACCCGGGACAGGGGAATGAAAAACTGTTTTTT. Amino acid sequence: CASSQDHPGQGNEKLFF.

The rearrangement uses TRBV7-6 and TRBJ2-3, with D possibly matching TRBD1 (5 bases). Germline assignment: CDR1 SGHVS and CDR2 FNYEAQ. The CDR3 consists of 15 residues. V lost 1 base and J 4 bases, leaving 12 bases between the germline ends. This chain's CDR3 is CASSLEGFVSDTQYF. The CDR3 bases are TGTGCCAGCAGCTTAGAGGGGTTTGTCTCAGATACGCAGTATTTT.